This entry lists 4 T cell receptor beta chains sequenced from one sample in a study of response to subunit inactivated influenza vaccine. TCRdb passed the RT-PCR reads through MiXCR, listing each CDR3 protein once. The data show around 490,000 distinct CDR3 sequences, approximately 7.6% seen once. Specimen: PBMCs from blood, collected 23 months after vaccination. The origin of the receptors is a man between 45 and 75 years old who received an inactivated influenza vaccine.

This clonotype was seen at least ten times. The chain joins TRBV9 to TRBJ2-5, with D maybe TRBD2 (5 bases). Germline V gives CDR1 SGDLS, CDR2 YYNGEE. Trimming left V 5 bases short and J 4 bases short, with 15 bases between. This CDR3 spans 14 amino acids. Here the CDR3 reads CASSPGWAGETQYF. Here the CDR3 DNA reads TGTGCCAGCAGTCCAGGATGGGCGGGAGAGACCCAGTACTTC.

Note on this clonotype: Since the CDR3 does not end with the conserved phenylalanine or tryptophan, this likely comes from a read error. The V call is TRBV12-3 or TRBV12-4, the J call TRBJ2-7, with unresolved D. The CDR3 extends over 11 amino acids. V lost 6 bases to trimming and J lost 9 bases, with 12 bases between them. The CDR3 protein is CASSPNVGQYS. In DNA, the CDR3 is TGTGCCAGCAGCCCAAATGTGGGGCAGTACTCC.

This clonotype showed up just a few times. The chain has TRBV20-1 and TRBJ2-1; D is undetermined. The V and J ends lost 0 bases and 5 bases respectively, with 8 bases between them. Germline values: CDR1 DFQATT, CDR2 SNEGSKA (reference sequence). The CDR3 consists of 13 residues. This CDR3 is CSARDNYHNEQFF. Here the CDR3 DNA reads TGCAGTGCTAGAGATAACTACCACAATGAGCAGTTCTTC.

The gene calls are TRBV7-2 and TRBJ1-5; the match to TRBD1 covers 7 bases. Germline V gene data show CDR1 as SGHTA and CDR2 as FQGNSA. After removal of 4 bases from V and 0 bases from J, the junction contained 3 bases not matched to a gene. The CDR3 contains 15 residues. The CDR3 DNA sequence: TGTGCCAGCAGCTCGGGGACAGATAGCAATCAGCCCCAGCATTTT. As protein: CASSSGTDSNQPQHF.